This TCR beta chain was identified in a study of Ad26.COV2.S vaccination and SARS-CoV-2 variants. CDR1 is MNHEY and CDR2 is SVGAGI in the germline V gene. The V and J ends lost 2 bases and 1 base respectively, with 8 bases between them. This CDR3 has 14 residues. Sequenced by immunoSEQ multiplex PCR; TCRdb stores in-frame clones only, minus some. The data contain under 150,000 clones, about nine tenths of them singletons. This clone appeared a single time. The antigen remains unidentified. Overall study results and limits: People given the vaccine had a wider spike-specific TCR breadth than placebo recipients did. In vaccinated individuals, spike-specific CD8+ and CD4+ T cell responses reportedly displayed substantial breadth. Analyses of TCR breadth and depth may have underestimated total T cell responses. Non-spike TCR breadth was similar in vaccine and placebo recipients.

Sequenced here: peripheral blood, sampled after recovery from COVID-19. The clonotype comes from a human donor who had recovered from COVID-19. The rearrangement joins TRBV6-5 to TRBJ2-5; TRBD2 is a possible D gene (6 bases). CDR3 residues: CASSYGGTQETQYF. The DNA of the CDR3 is TGTGCCAGCAGTTACGGGGGGACCCAAGAGACCCAGTACTTC.